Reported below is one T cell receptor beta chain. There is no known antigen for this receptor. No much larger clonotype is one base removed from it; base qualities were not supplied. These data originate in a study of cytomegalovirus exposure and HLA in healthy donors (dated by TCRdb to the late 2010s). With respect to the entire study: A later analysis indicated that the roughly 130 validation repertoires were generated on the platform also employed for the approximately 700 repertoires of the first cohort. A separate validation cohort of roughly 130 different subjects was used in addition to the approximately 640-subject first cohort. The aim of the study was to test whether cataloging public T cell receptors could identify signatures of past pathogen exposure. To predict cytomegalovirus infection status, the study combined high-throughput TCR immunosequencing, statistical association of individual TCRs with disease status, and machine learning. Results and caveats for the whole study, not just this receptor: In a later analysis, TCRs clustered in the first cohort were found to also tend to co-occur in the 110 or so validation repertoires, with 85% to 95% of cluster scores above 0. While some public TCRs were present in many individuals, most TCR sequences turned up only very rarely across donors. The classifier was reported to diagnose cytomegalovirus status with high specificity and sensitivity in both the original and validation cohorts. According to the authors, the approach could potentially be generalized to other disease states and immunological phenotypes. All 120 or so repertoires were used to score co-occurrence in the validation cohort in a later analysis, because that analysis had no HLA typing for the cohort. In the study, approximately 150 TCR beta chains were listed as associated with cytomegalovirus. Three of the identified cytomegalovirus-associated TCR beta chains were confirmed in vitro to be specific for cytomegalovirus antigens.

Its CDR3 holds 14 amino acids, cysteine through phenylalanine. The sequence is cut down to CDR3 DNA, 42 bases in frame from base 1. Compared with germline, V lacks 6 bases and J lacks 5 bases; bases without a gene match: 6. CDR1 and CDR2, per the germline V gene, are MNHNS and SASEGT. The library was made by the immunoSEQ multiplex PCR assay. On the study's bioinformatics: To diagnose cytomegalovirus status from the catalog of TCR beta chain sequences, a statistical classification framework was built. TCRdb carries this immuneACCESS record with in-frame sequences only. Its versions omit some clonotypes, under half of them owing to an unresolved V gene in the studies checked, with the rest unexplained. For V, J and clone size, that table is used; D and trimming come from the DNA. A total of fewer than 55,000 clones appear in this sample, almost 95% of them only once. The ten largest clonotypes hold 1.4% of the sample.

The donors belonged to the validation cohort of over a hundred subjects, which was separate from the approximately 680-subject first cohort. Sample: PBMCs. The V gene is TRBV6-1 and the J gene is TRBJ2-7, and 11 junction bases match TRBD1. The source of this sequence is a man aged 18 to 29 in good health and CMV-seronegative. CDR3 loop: CASSLGQGDHEQYF. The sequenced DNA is TGTGCCAGCAGCCTGGGACAGGGGGACCACGAGCAGTACTTC.